The clone carrying this T cell receptor (beta chain) was seen only a few times. These data belong to a study of blood T cell repertoires in COVID-19. Background on the study: Whether acute or convalescent, the COVID-19 samples came from the United States, Italy and Spain. T cells, B-cell-depleted T cells, or PBMCs supplied cDNA or gDNA.

The length of the CDR3 is 17 residues. Germline assignment: CDR1 SEHNR and CDR2 FQNEAQ (reference sequence). With 3 bases clipped from V and 2 bases from J, the junction kept 13 bases outside the gene matches. Patients of the Seattle cohort, enrolled during active infection, were followed longitudinally. Under the authors' procedure: Amplification from reference gene primers served as the basis for estimated nucleated cell counts. TCRdb's table, derived via immunoSEQ multiplex PCR, lists solely in-frame clones and lacks some. The D gene and trimming were derived from the DNA, and the V and J assignments and clone size from that table. The table has about 270,000 clones, around 85% seen once.

This sequence joins TRBV7-9 and TRBJ2-7, with 7 bases identical to TRBD2. Material for sequencing was peripheral blood. This clonotype was obtained from a woman aged 25-40 years with COVID-19, enrolled during active disease. The CDR3 bases are TGTGCCAGCAGCTTTTCTGGGGGGAGGGCAGTAACCTACGAGCAGTACTTC. It encodes CASSFSGGRAVTYEQYF.